The clone carrying this TCR beta chain was counted a few times. The CDR3 regions of TCR beta were amplified from RNA transcripts. Carried out on the TCR CDR3, a first-round RT-PCR used the HTBI primer set. TCRdb reprocessed the multiplex PCR reads via MiXCR and lists one record per CDR3 protein. The sample shows more than 650,000 distinct CDR3 sequences, 14% of them seen only once. This record belongs to a study of T cells in Graves' hyperthyroidism and ophthalmopathy. The CDR3 totals 11 residues. Germline V gene sequence: CDR1 SEHNR, CDR2 FQNEAQ (reference sequence). The germline V and J ends were trimmed by 8 bases and 14 bases, with 18 bases remaining between them.

The J gene is TRBJ2-5, the V gene TRBV7-9; D may match TRBD1 or TRBD2 (6 bases each). This TCR was recovered from a young woman with Graves' hyperthyroidism. Source material: blood. This chain's CDR3 is CASGQQGGTYF. The DNA for the CDR3 is TGTGCCAGCGGTCAACAGGGTGGGACTTACTTC.